This T cell receptor beta chain comes out of a study of control samples from healthy donors and cancer patients. The data were produced by immunoSEQ multiplex PCR, yet TCRdb's version contains in-frame clones alone and is incomplete. The sample yields fewer than 250,000 clones, around 93% seen once. CDR3 size: 14 residues. V shed 0 bases, J shed 3 bases, and the junction held 2 bases outside the gene matches. In germline, CDR1 is MGHDK, CDR2 SYGVNS. Sequencing was performed on blood. The rearrangement links TRBV25-1 to TRBJ2-7; TRBD1 aligns across 7 bases. The TCR originated in a man aged 30 to 39 in good health. DNA for the CDR3: TGTGCCAGCAGTGAATACGCAGGGGGCTACGAGCAGTACTTC. As protein: CASSEYAGGYEQYF.